This T cell receptor (beta chain) was recovered during a study of CXCR3-negative and CXCR3-positive naive CD8 T cells. Study results and limitations: Surface CD5 matched across naive subsets, and TRB CDR3 properties served to infer TCR strength. Diversity ran similarly high across both naive subsets but far lower in memory CD8+ cells. In naive cells, CXCR3-negative and CXCR3-positive subsets had similar TRBV-TRBJ usage; memory cells differed.

For this clonotype: Its antigen is not identified.

Libraries of TRB cDNA were made by 5' RACE and carried UMIs. With the 5' RACE reads reprocessed, TCRdb shows one record per CDR3 protein and no DNA. Its table records 35,000 to 40,000 distinct CDR3 sequences. CDR1 and CDR2 (germline): SGHRS, YFSETQ. The CDR3 runs 14 residues. The chain links TRBV5-1 to TRBJ2-2; TCRdb gives TRBD2 as the D gene, but with no DNA this cannot be confirmed. The source material was memory CD8+ T cells from blood. This clonotype originated in a human donor in good health. Some clones in this sample may be carry-over from other donors' samples. The CDR3 sequence is CASSLTGPPGELFF.